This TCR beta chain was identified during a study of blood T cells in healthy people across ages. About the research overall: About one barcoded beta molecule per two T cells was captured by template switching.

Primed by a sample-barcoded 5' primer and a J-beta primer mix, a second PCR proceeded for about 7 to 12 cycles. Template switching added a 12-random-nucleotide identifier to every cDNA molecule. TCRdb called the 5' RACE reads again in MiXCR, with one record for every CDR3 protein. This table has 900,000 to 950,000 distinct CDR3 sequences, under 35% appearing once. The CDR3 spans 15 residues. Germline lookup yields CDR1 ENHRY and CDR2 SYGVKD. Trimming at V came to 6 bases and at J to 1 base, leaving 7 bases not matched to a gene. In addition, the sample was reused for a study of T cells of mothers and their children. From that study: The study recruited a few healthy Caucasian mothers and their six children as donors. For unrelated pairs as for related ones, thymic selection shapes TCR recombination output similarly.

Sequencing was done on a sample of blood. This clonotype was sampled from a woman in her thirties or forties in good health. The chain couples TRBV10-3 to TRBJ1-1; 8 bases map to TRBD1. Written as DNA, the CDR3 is TGTGCCATCAGGACCACCGGGACAGGGAACACTGAAGCTTTCTTT. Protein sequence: CAIRTTGTGNTEAFF.